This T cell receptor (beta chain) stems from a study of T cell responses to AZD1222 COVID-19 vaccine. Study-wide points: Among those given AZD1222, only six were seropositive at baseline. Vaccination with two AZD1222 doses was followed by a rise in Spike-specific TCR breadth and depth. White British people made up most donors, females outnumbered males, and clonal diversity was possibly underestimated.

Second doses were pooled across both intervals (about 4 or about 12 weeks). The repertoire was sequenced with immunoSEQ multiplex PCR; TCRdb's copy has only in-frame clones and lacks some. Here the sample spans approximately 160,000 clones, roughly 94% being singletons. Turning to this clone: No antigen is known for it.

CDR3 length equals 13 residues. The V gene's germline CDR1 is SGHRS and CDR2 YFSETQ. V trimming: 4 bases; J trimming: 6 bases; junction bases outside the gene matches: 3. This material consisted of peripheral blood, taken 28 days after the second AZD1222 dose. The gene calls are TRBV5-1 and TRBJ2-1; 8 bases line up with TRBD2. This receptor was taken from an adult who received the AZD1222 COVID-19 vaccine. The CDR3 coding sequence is TGCGCCAGCAGCCTAGGACTAGCCAATGAGCAGTTCTTC. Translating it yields CASSLGLANEQFF.